This TCR beta chain derives from a study of identical twins. Study-wide results and caveats: Modeled out-of-frame TCR alpha sharing in monozygotic twins fell below observed levels.

The V end lost 2 bases, the J end lost 4 bases, and 14 bases lay between the germline ends. The CDR3 is made up of 15 amino acids. Germline CDR1 and CDR2: MNHEY and SMNVEV (reference sequence). Note on this clonotype: No antigen is known for it.

A universal primer site came from template switching; cDNA carried unique molecular identifiers. TCRdb recomputed calls from the 5' RACE reads with MiXCR, one row per CDR3 protein. The data contain about 900,000 distinct CDR3 sequences, around 12% of them singletons. The sample was also reused in another study, on yellow fever vaccine responses in identical twins.

The TCR sequence derives from a woman under 30 in good health. The chain employs TRBV27 and TRBJ1-2; the D gene is possibly TRBD1 (5 bases). The specimen was PBMCs. The DNA of the CDR3 is TGTGCCAGCAGTTTAAGGGTCTCAGGGTCCTATGGCTACACCTTC. Amino acids: CASSLRVSGSYGYTF.